The source of this T cell receptor beta chain is a study of a mutant IDH1 vaccine in newly diagnosed glioma (dated by TCRdb to the early 2020s). For context, the study as a whole: Patients were given eight vaccinations, in weeks 1, 3, 5, 7, 11, 15, 19 and 23, which matched visits V03 through V10. Vaccination started 4-6 weeks after radiotherapy alone, or was given together with temozolomide cycles in the groups whose treatment included chemotherapy. The approximately 30 treated patients were around 62% male and about 38% female, with a mean age of around 40 years. Before enrollment, most patients had been given radiochemotherapy with temozolomide as standard therapy, while the rest had received either radiotherapy alone or temozolomide alone. Peripheral blood was drawn at six visits: V03 (baseline), V05, V07, V10, V12 and V13. For exploratory analyses, some 24 treated patients had longitudinal TCRB deep sequencing done wherever samples were available. Overall results and qualifications from the work: Immune responses induced by the vaccine were seen in approximately 92% of patients across multiple MHC alleles. Selection of PBMC samples for TCRB deep sequencing was based on availability. Changes in the top peripheral T cell clonotypes picked up by TCRB sequencing did not appear to be linked to pseudoprogression. The authors stated that sample limitations prevented analyses of patient blood samples from being reproduced.

The time point label, read with the paper, signifies: week 23, last vaccination. A 20-mer mutant IDH1 peptide at 300 micrograms in Montanide made up each vaccine dose, which was injected subcutaneously together with topical imiquimod. Donors had newly diagnosed WHO grade 3 or 4 IDH1-mutant astrocytomas with loss of nuclear ATRX. The samples were drawn from NOA16, a multicentre, single-arm, open-label phase I trial in Germany that tested a mutant IDH1 peptide vaccine in humans for the first time. Genomic DNA for TCRB sequencing was isolated from EDTA blood with the DNeasy Blood and Tissue Kit. Library method: the immunoSEQ multiplex PCR assay. Following the manufacturer's protocol, the hsTCRB Kit was used to amplify rearranged TCR beta chain sequences. TCRB libraries were sequenced on an Illumina MiSeq. From the authors' description of their analysis: The proprietary platform of the kit vendor was used for demultiplexing, trimming and gene mapping. Entries here come from immuneACCESS through TCRdb and include only in-frame sequences with V and J called. Some clones fail to appear in such tables; in the studies checked, an unresolved V gene covers under half of the shortfall, and the cause of the remainder is unknown. V and J calls and clone size are copied from that table; D and trimming were computed from the DNA. The sample records roughly 76,000 clones, approximately 85% of which are singletons. The ten most abundant clones make up roughly 2% of the sample.

CDR1 LNHNV and CDR2 YYDKDF were looked up in the germline V gene (reference sequence). V sheds 0 bases and J sheds 0 bases, leaving 12 bases between their ends. From cysteine to phenylalanine, the CDR3 is 17 amino acids long. CDR3 DNA only is kept here, 51 bases in frame from base 1. Details on this clone: Which antigen it targets is not known. One base away there is no much larger clone; base qualities are not given.

This sequence uses TRBV15 and TRBJ2-1; the D gene assignment is perhaps TRBD1 or TRBD2, with each matching 5 bases. The material was PBMCs, obtained from a glioma patient whose treatment included an IDH1 peptide vaccine. This clonotype was sampled from a man aged 30 to 39 with glioma. Some clones in this sample may be carry-over from other donors' samples. The DNA sequence follows: TGTGCCACCAGCAGAGATCTGAGGGGTCCCTCCTACAATGAGCAGTTCTTC. Its translation reads: CATSRDLRGPSYNEQFF.